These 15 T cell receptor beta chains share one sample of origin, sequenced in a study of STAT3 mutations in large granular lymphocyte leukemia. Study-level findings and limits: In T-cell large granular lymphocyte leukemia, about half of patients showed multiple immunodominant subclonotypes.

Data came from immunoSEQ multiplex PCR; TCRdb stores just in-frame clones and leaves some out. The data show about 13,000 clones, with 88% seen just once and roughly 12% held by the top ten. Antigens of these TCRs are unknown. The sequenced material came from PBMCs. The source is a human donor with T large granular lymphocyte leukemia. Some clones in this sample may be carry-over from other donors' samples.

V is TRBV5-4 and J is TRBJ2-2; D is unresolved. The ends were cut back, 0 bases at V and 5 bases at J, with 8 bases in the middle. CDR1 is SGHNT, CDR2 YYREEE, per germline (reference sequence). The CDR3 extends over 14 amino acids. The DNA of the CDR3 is TGTGCCAGCAGCTTGGCCATGGAAACCGGGGAGCTGTTTTTT. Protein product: CASSLAMETGELFF.

CDR3 coding DNA: TGTGCCAGCAGCCCGGGACAGTATACAAATTCACCCCTCCACTTT. Protein product: CASSPGQYTNSPLHF. J is TRBJ1-6 and V is TRBV5-8, with TRBD1 matching 7 bases. The CDR3 consists of 15 residues. Germline V gene data show CDR1 as SGHTS and CDR2 as YDEGEE. The V gene end was trimmed by 4 bases and the J gene end by 7 bases; junction bases not matched to a gene: 8.

CDR3 in amino acids: CASSWGLAGSYEQYF. In DNA form, the CDR3 reads TGTGCCAGCAGCTGGGGACTAGCGGGATCCTACGAGCAGTACTTC. The chain is built from TRBV5-8 and TRBJ2-7; 13 positions agree with TRBD2. V trimming: 3 bases; J trimming: 1 base; junction bases outside the gene matches: 1. Germline V lookup: CDR1 SGHTS, CDR2 YDEGEE. There are 15 residues in the CDR3. Full variable domain (rest looked up from reference TRBV5-8 and TRBJ2-7): EAGVTQSPTHLIKTRGQQATLRCSPISGHTSVYWYQQALGLGLQFLLWYDEGEERNRGNFPPRFSGRQFPNYSSELNVNALELEDSALYLCASSWGLAGSYEQYFGPGTRLTVT.

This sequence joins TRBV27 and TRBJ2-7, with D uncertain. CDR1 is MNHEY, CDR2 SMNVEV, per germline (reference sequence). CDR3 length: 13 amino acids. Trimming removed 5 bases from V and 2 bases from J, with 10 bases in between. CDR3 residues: CASSLRHTYEQYF. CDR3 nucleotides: TGTGCCAGCAGTCTCAGACACACCTACGAGCAGTACTTC.

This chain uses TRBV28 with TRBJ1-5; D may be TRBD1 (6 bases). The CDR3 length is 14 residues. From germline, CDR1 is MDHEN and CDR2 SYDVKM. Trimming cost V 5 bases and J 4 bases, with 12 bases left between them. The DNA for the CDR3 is TGTGCCAGCAGTAAGGGGGGCCCGAATCAGCCCCAGCATTTT. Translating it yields CASSKGGPNQPQHF.

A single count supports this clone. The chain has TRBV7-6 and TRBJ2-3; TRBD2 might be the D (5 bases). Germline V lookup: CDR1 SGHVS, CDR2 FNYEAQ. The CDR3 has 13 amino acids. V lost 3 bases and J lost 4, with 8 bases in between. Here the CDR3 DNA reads TGTGCCAGCAGCTTGGGGAGATCAGATACGCAGTATTTT. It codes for CASSLGRSDTQYF. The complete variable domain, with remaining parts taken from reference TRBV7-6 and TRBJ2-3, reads GAGVSQSPRYKVTKRGQDVALRCDPISGHVSLYWYRQALGQGPEFLTYFNYEAQQDKSGLPNDRFSAERPEGSISTLTIQRTEQRDSAMYRCASSLGRSDTQYFGPGTRLTVL.

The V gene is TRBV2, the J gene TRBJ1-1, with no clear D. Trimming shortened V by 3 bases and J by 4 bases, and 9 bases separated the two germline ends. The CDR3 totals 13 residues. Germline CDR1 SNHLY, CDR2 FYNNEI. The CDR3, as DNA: TGTGCCAGCAGTGAGTTAGTCGGCACTGAAGCTTTCTTT. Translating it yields CASSELVGTEAFF.

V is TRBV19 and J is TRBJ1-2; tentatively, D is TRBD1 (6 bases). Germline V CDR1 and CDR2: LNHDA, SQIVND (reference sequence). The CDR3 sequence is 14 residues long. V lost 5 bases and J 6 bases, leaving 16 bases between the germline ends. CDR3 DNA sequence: TGTGCCAGTAGTGCCCCCAGAGGGGGGAATGGCTACACCTTC. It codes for CASSAPRGGNGYTF. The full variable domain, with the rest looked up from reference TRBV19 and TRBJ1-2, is DGGITQSPKYLFRKEGQNVTLSCEQNLNHDAMYWYRQDPGQGLRLIYYSQIVNDFQKGDIAEGYSVSREKKESFPLTVTSAQKNPTAFYLCASSAPRGGNGYTFGSGTRLTVV.

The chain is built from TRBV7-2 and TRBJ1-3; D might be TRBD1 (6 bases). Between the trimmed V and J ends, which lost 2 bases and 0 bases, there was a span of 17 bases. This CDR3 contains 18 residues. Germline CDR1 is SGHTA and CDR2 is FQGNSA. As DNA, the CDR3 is TGTGCCAGCAGCTTACTACGGCAGGGGCCCTACTCTGGAAACACCATATATTTT. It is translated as CASSLLRQGPYSGNTIYF.

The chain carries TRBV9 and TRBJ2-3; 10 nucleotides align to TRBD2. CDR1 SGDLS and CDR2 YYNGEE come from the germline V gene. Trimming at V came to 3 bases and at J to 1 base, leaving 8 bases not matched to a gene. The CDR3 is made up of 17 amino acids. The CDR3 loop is CASSARPGTSGTDTQYF. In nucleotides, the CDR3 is TGTGCCAGCAGCGCTCGACCCGGGACTAGCGGCACAGATACGCAGTATTTT.

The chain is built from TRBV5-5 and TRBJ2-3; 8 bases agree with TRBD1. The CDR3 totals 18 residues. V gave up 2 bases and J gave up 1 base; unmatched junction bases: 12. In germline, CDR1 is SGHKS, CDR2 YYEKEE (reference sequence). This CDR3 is CASSLQGEWWSGTDTQYF. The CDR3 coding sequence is TGTGCCAGCAGCTTACAGGGGGAATGGTGGTCCGGCACAGATACGCAGTATTTT. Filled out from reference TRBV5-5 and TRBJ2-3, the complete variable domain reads DAGVTQSPTHLIKTRGQQVTLRCSPISGHKSVSWYQQVLGQGPQFIFQYYEKEERGRGNFPDRFSARQFPNYSSELNVNALLLGDSALYLCASSLQGEWWSGTDTQYFGPGTRLTVL.

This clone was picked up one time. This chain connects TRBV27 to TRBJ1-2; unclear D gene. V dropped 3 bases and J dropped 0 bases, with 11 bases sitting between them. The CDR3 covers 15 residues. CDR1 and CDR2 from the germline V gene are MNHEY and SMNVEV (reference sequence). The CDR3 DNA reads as TGTGCCAGCAGTTTCTCAAGGGAAGCTAACTATGGCTACACCTTC. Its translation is CASSFSREANYGYTF.

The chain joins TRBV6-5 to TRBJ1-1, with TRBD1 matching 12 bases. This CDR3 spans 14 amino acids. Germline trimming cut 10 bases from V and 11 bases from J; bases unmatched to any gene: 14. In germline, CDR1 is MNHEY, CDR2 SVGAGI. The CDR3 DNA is TGTGCCACCCTAACCCCCGGGACAGGGGGCCGTGCTTTCTTT. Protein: CATLTPGTGGRAFF.

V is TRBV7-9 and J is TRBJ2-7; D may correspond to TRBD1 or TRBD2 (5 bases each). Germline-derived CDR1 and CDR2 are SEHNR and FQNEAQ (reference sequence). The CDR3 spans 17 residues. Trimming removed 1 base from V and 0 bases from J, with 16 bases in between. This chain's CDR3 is CASSLVVGGDFSYEQYF. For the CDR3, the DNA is TGTGCCAGCAGCTTAGTGGTTGGGGGAGACTTCTCCTACGAGCAGTACTTC.

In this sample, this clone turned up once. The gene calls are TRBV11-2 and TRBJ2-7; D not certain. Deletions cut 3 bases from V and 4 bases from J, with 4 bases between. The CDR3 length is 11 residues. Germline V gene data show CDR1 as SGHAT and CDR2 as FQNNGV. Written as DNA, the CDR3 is TGTGCCAGCAGCTTGGAGTACGAGCAGTACTTC. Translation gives CASSLEYEQYF.